This T cell receptor (beta chain) was documented in a study of cytomegalovirus exposure and HLA in healthy donors. 13 Jbeta primers and 60 Vbeta primers were used for the PCR. TCRdb's table, derived via immunoSEQ multiplex PCR, lists solely in-frame clones and lacks some. This sample has about 190,000 clones, with roughly 83% found just once. Unrecorded immune exposure was likely among donors, who were nominally healthy when sampled. The sample was PBMCs. The sequence came from a boy younger than 18 in good health and CMV-seronegative.

This CDR3 reads CASSEEGRPSGANVLTF. The CDR3 DNA is TGTGCCAGCAGTGAGGAGGGCCGACCCTCTGGGGCCAACGTCCTGACTTTC. J is TRBJ2-6 and V is TRBV2, with a weak D call TRBD2 (6 bases). V lost 3 bases and J 0 bases, leaving 12 bases between the germline ends. The CDR3 length is 17 residues. Germline V gene lookup returns CDR1 SNHLY and CDR2 FYNNEI.